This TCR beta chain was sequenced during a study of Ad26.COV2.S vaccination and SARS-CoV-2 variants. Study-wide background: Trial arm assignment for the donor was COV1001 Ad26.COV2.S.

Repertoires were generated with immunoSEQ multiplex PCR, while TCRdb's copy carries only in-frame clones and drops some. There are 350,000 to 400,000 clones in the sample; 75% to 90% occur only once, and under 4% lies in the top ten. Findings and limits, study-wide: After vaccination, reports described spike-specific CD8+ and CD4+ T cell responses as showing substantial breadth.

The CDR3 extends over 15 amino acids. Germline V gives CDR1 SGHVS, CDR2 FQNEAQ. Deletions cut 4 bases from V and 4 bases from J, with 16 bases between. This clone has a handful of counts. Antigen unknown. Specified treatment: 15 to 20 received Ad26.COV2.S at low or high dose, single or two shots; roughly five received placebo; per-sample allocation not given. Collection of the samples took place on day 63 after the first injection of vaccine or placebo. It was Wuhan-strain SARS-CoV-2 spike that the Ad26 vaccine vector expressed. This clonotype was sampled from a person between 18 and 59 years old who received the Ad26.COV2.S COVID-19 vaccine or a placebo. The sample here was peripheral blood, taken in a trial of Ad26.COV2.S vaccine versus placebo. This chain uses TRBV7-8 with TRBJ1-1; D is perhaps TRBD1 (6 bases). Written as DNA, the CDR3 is TGTGCCAGCAGCTCCAGTTGGGGGCATGGCACTGAAGCTTTCTTT. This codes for CASSSSWGHGTEAFF.